This T cell receptor (beta chain) derives from a study of graft-versus-host responses after intestinal transplantation. Assay used: immunoSEQ multiplex PCR; TCRdb lists only in-frame clones, some missing. This sample has about 86,000 clones, with roughly nine tenths found just once. The CDR3 is made up of 16 amino acids. Looked up from germline, CDR1 is LGHNA and CDR2 is YSLEER. V was pared by 4 bases and J by 0 bases, with 15 bases between. With regard to this clone: Its target is unknown.

This chain connects TRBV4-3 to TRBJ1-1; D may be TRBD1 (6 bases). The origin of this receptor is a human donor who was the organ donor for an intestinal transplant. Sample: unstimulated CD4+ T cells sorted from spleen or lymph node cells, taken before transplant. CDR3 DNA sequence: TGCGCCAGCAGCCGCTTCACAGGGTGGATGAACACTGAAGCTTTCTTT. It is translated as CASSRFTGWMNTEAFF.